The 24 T cell receptor beta chains in this list originate from one sample, sequenced in a study of blood T cells in healthy people across ages. Through a sample-barcoded 5' primer and a J-beta primer mix, a second PCR was run for roughly 7 to 12 cycles. TCRdb used MiXCR to reprocess the 5' RACE reads, holding one entry per CDR3 protein. Of about 1.6 million distinct CDR3 sequences listed, 30% to 35% were seen once; the top ten hold about 11%. The source material was blood. Every receptor here comes from a woman aged 25 to 45 in good health.

This clonotype was counted many times. J is TRBJ2-5 and V is TRBV4-1, with D perhaps TRBD2 (5 bases). Germline V lookup: CDR1 MGHRA, CDR2 YSYEKL. The CDR3 contains 15 residues. With 1 base removed from V and 4 bases from J, the gap between germline ends came to 13 bases. CDR3 sequence reads: CASSQGASEGETQYF. The CDR3 nucleotides are TGCGCCAGCAGCCAAGGGGCAAGCGAGGGAGAGACCCAGTACTTC.

This clonotype was detected a few times. The chain employs TRBV4-2 and TRBJ2-3; D might be TRBD2 (5 bases). This CDR3 comprises 16 residues. CDR1 LGHNA and CDR2 YNFKEQ come from the germline V gene. V dropped 1 base and J dropped 2 bases, with 13 bases sitting between them. Here the CDR3 DNA reads TGTGCCAGCAGCCAAGTAGACGGGAAAATCACAGATACGCAGTATTTT. Protein: CASSQVDGKITDTQYF.

In DNA form, the CDR3 reads TGTGCCAGCAGTTGCTCGAGATCGGGGCCGCAGTCAAGTGAGCAGTTCTTC. This gives the protein CASSCSRSGPQSSEQFF. The gene calls are TRBV6-5 and TRBJ2-1; D possibly uses TRBD1 or TRBD2 (5 bases each). The CDR3 runs 17 residues. Germline loops: CDR1 MNHEY, CDR2 SVGAGI. Deletions cut 4 bases from V and 9 bases from J, with 25 bases between.

The genes are TRBV4-1 and TRBJ2-1; 14 bases match TRBD2. The J call is doubtful: the DNA matches TRBJ2-7 better. Germline CDR1 MGHRA, CDR2 YSYEKL. This CDR3 contains 21 residues. In DNA, the CDR3 is TGCGCCAGCAGCCAAATTCGACCGGGACTAGCGGGAGTAGGGACCTACAATGAGCAGTACTTC. The encoded protein is CASSQIRPGLAGVGTYNEQYF.

The chain combines TRBV24-1 with TRBJ2-1; D gene unclear. Deletions cut 2 bases from V and 8 bases from J, with 9 bases between. CDR3 length equals 13 residues. Germline V lookup: CDR1 KGHDR, CDR2 SFDVKD. The CDR3 DNA follows: TGTGCCACCAGTGATTCTTCTTGGGATGAGCAGTTCTTC. This encodes CATSDSSWDEQFF.

There are a few counts of this clonotype. CDR3 sequence reads: CASSPDRTINEQFF. In DNA, the CDR3 is TGTGCCAGCAGCCCGGACAGGACTATCAATGAGCAGTTCTTC. The chain is built from TRBV4-2 and TRBJ2-1; perhaps TRBD1 as D (7 bases). With 4 bases removed from V and 6 bases from J, the gap between germline ends came to 13 bases. This CDR3 comprises 14 residues. Germline V gives CDR1 LGHNA, CDR2 YNFKEQ.

V gene TRBV4-2 combines with J gene TRBJ1-5, with 7 nucleotides matching TRBD1. The CDR3 is 15 residues long. V was pared by 3 bases and J by 1 base, with 3 bases of the junction left unmatched. Germline CDR1 is LGHNA and CDR2 is YNFKEQ. Here the CDR3 DNA reads TGTGCCAGCAGCCACGACAGGGCGAGCAATCAGCCCCAGCATTTT. It is translated as CASSHDRASNQPQHF.

The chain combines TRBV28 with TRBJ2-7, with 12 bases identical to TRBD2. CDR3 length: 18 residues. V was clipped by 3 bases and J by 0 bases; unmatched bases: 9. CDR1 and CDR2 from the germline V gene are MDHEN and SYDVKM. The CDR3 loop is CASSFPLLAGGSSYEQYF. CDR3 nucleotides: TGTGCCAGCAGTTTCCCCCTCCTAGCGGGAGGGAGCTCCTACGAGCAGTACTTC.

The chain uses TRBV14 and TRBJ1-1, with D unclear. This CDR3 is built from 14 residues. Trimming stripped 2 bases from V and 5 bases from J, with 12 bases between. The germline CDR1 and CDR2 sequences are SGHDN and FVKESK. CDR3 DNA: TGTGCCAGCAGCCAACTCGCGCTGAGGACTGAAGCTTTCTTT. Protein: CASSQLALRTEAFF.

The chain links TRBV27 to TRBJ2-1, with D tentatively TRBD1 (6 bases). Per the germline V gene, CDR1 is MNHEY and CDR2 is SMNVEV (reference sequence). This CDR3 spans 15 amino acids. Trimming took off 7 bases at V and 2 bases at J, with 15 bases between the two ends. The CDR3 sequence is CASNPTGSPYNEQFF. The DNA for the CDR3 is TGTGCCAGCAACCCAACAGGGTCCCCCTACAATGAGCAGTTCTTC.

This clonotype was counted between two and nine times. The chain has TRBV20-1 and TRBJ2-1; 8 positions agree with TRBD2. This CDR3 region has 14 residues. The germline CDR1 and CDR2 sequences are DFQATT and SNEGSKA (reference sequence). J gave up 8 bases and V 3 bases, and 9 bases lay outside the gene matches. The CDR3 nucleotides are TGCAGTGCTAGGACGGGCGGGAGGACTGATGAGCAGTTCTTC. This gives the protein CSARTGGRTDEQFF.

The chain recombines TRBV4-1 with TRBJ1-2; D is uncertain. CDR1 MGHRA and CDR2 YSYEKL come from the germline V gene. The CDR3 totals 14 residues. Trimming removed 4 bases from V and 1 base from J, with 10 bases in between. CDR3 residues: CASSPNGDNYGYTF. The CDR3 nucleotides read TGCGCCAGCAGCCCGAACGGGGATAACTATGGCTACACCTTC.

This clonotype was counted only a few times. This chain links TRBV7-3 with TRBJ2-7, with D hard to call. Germline V gene sequence: CDR1 SGHTA, CDR2 FQGTGA. V was pared by 0 bases and J by 3 bases, with 12 bases between. This CDR3 has 15 amino acids. In DNA form, the CDR3 reads TGTGCCAGCAGCTTAACAGTAGAAAGGAGCTACGAGCAGTACTTC. Translated, it gives CASSLTVERSYEQYF.

This clonotype was detected only once. The CDR3 ends on some other residue instead of the conserved phenylalanine or tryptophan, so this is likely a read error. The chain uses TRBV7-2 and TRBJ1-5; D not resolved. CDR3 length: 13 amino acids. The germline CDR1 and CDR2 sequences are SGHTA and FQGNSA. V shed 4 bases and J shed 13 bases, with 17 bases lying between them. CDR3 coding DNA: TGTGCCAGCAGCTCAATCCCAATTGACAAGCAGCATTGT. As protein: CASSSIPIDKQHC.

The table lists this clonotype with a few counts. This chain connects TRBV10-3 to TRBJ2-1, with 14 bases matching TRBD2. Germline V CDR1 and CDR2: ENHRY, SYGVKD. The CDR3 totals 20 residues. Trimming took 2 bases from V and 1 from J; bases not matched to a gene: 10. DNA of the CDR3: TGTGCCATCAGTGAGCCCCCGACTAGCGGGAGGGAGGCTTCCTACAATGAGCAGTTCTTC. This gives the protein CAISEPPTSGREASYNEQFF.

This chain joins TRBV3-1 and TRBJ2-2, with D unresolved. This CDR3 contains 14 residues. Germline loops: CDR1 LGHDT, CDR2 YNNKEL (reference sequence). V lost 3 bases, J lost 3 bases, and 8 bases lay in between. The CDR3 DNA follows: TGTGCCAGCAGCCAGGAACTTTACACCGGGGAGCTGTTTTTT. Protein product: CASSQELYTGELFF.

This clonotype was found a few times. V usage is TRBV7-6 and J usage is TRBJ2-1; 7 bases match TRBD1. The germline V gene has CDR1 SGHVS and CDR2 FNYEAQ. After removal of 5 bases from V and 4 bases from J, the junction contained 14 bases not matched to a gene. CDR3 length: 17 residues. CDR3 nucleotide sequence: TGTGCCAGCAGCGCTTCCCAGTCCGGGACAGCTTACAATGAGCAGTTCTTC. Amino acid sequence: CASSASQSGTAYNEQFF. Looking up the rest from reference TRBV7-6 and TRBJ2-1 gives the full variable domain: GAGVSQSPRYKVTKRGQDVALRCDPISGHVSLYWYRQALGQGPEFLTYFNYEAQQDKSGLPNDRFSAERPEGSISTLTIQRTEQRDSAMYRCASSASQSGTAYNEQFFGPGTRLTVL.

This clonotype was picked up a small number of times. This chain links TRBV5-1 with TRBJ2-3; 9 bases map to TRBD2. The CDR3 runs 16 residues. CDR1 is SGHRS and CDR2 is YFSETQ in the germline V gene. The trim removed 0 bases at V and 2 bases at J, leaving 4 bases unmatched. The CDR3 sequence is CASSLGGLAATDTQYF. Written as DNA, the CDR3 is TGCGCCAGCAGCTTGGGGGGACTAGCCGCCACAGATACGCAGTATTTT. The full variable domain, rest sourced from reference TRBV5-1 and TRBJ2-3, is KAGVTQTPRYLIKTRGQQVTLSCSPISGHRSVSWYQQTPGQGLQFLFEYFSETQRNKGNFPGRFSGRQFSNSRSEMNVSTLELGDSALYLCASSLGGLAATDTQYFGPGTRLTVL.

This clonotype came up a few times. The CDR3 loop reads CASSSKGLADIYEQYF. CDR3 coding DNA: TGTGCCAGCAGTTCCAAGGGACTAGCGGACATCTACGAGCAGTACTTC. V and J are TRBV6-2 or TRBV6-3 and TRBJ2-7; 11 positions match TRBD2. The V gene end was trimmed by 4 bases and the J gene end by 3 bases; junction bases not matched to a gene: 8. Germline CDR1 reads MNHEY; CDR2 reads SVGEGT. CDR3 length equals 16 residues.

The chain is built from TRBV9 and TRBJ2-3; 7 positions agree with TRBD2. From germline, CDR1 is SGDLS and CDR2 YYNGEE. The CDR3 covers 15 residues. Unmatched junction bases numbered 4, after V lost 0 bases and J lost 3 bases. CDR3 region: CASSVGGRETDTQYF. Here the CDR3 DNA reads TGTGCCAGCAGCGTAGGCGGGCGGGAGACAGATACGCAGTATTTT.

This clonotype was detected only a few times. The CDR3 spells CSAVGRNLLAKNIQYF. In DNA form, the CDR3 reads TGCAGCGCCGTGGGGAGAAATCTGCTAGCCAAAAACATTCAGTACTTC. This chain uses TRBV29-1 with TRBJ2-4; tentative D call: TRBD2 (5 bases). CDR1 and CDR2 (germline): SQVTM, ANQGSEA. This CDR3 contains 16 residues. V was clipped by 7 bases and J by 0 bases, with 19 bases between them. Supplemented by reference TRBV29-1 and TRBJ2-4, the full variable domain reads SAVISQKPSRDICQRGTSLTIQCQVDSQVTMMFWYRQQPGQSLTLIATANQGSEATYESGFVIDKFPISRPNLTFSTLTVSNMSPEDSSIYLCSAVGRNLLAKNIQYFGAGTRLSVL.

This clonotype has just one count. The gene calls are TRBV20-1 and TRBJ2-3, with a possible D match to TRBD2 (5 bases). The germline V gene has CDR1 DFQATT and CDR2 SNEGSKA (reference sequence). The CDR3 loop spans 14 amino acids. The V and J ends lost 1 base and 3 bases respectively, with 11 bases between them. CDR3: CSARVSGYTDTQYF. CDR3 bases: TGCAGTGCTAGAGTCTCGGGGTATACAGATACGCAGTATTTT.

For this clonotype: Given a much more abundant clone one base away, this may be a read error. This chain uses TRBV27 with TRBJ2-5, with a tentative D call TRBD2 (5 bases). The V end was cut by 6 bases, the J end by 4 bases, with 21 bases between. This CDR3 comprises 16 residues. CDR1 MNHEY and CDR2 SMNVEV come from the germline V gene (reference sequence). The CDR3 sequence: CASRERARGYRETQYF. CDR3 DNA sequence: TGTGCCAGCAGGGAACGGGCCAGAGGGTACCGAGAGACCCAGTACTTC.

The chain has TRBV3-1 and TRBJ2-3; D is perhaps TRBD2 (6 bases). Per germline, CDR1 LGHDT and CDR2 YNNKEL (reference sequence). There are 15 residues in the CDR3. Trimming cost V 1 base and J 6 bases, with 14 bases left between them. The CDR3: CASSQVAAYGDTQYF. CDR3 DNA: TGTGCCAGCAGCCAAGTAGCGGCCTACGGGGATACGCAGTATTTT.